One TCR beta chain is described in this entry. This record comes from a study of blood T cell repertoires in COVID-19. Only in-frame clones appear in the TCRdb table, and some are missing; sequencing was by immunoSEQ multiplex PCR. This sample has some 81,000 clones, with about 96% found just once. The receptor's source is a human donor with active COVID-19. The donor label of this sample is uncertain. Sequenced: peripheral blood.

This CDR3 is CASRGTGNTGELFF. The CDR3 coding sequence is TGTGCCAGTAGGGGGACAGGGAACACCGGGGAGCTGTTTTTT. The chain recombines TRBV19 with TRBJ2-2; 8 bases agree with TRBD1. V trimming: 6 bases; J trimming: 1 base; junction bases outside the gene matches: 1. The CDR3 runs 14 residues. CDR1 is LNHDA, CDR2 SQIVND, per germline (reference sequence).